These 9 T cell receptor beta chains originate from one sample sequenced in a study of blood T cell repertoires in COVID-19. Profiled with immunoSEQ multiplex PCR; TCRdb holds only in-frame clones, not every one. The sample consists of fewer than 250,000 clones, about 88% of them appearing once. The sequencing input was peripheral blood. All receptors derive from a man between 60 and 70 years old with acute or convalescent COVID-19.

DNA for the CDR3: TGTGCCAGCGATTTACAGGACGAGCAGTACTTC. It yields the protein CASDLQDEQYF. The genes are TRBV21-1 and TRBJ2-7; TRBD1, the table's D call, was not compared with the DNA. TRBV21-1 is a listed pseudogene. This CDR3 is 11 amino acids long.

The chain employs TRBV9 and TRBJ2-2, with TRBD1 matching over 9 bases. CDR1 and CDR2 (germline): SGDLS, YYNGEE. CDR3 length equals 15 residues. Trimming removed 4 bases from V and 4 bases from J; junction bases left unmatched: 5. DNA for the CDR3: TGTGCCAGCAGCCCGGGACAGGGAGTCACCGGGGAGCTGTTTTTT. This gives the protein CASSPGQGVTGELFF.

This chain uses TRBV3-1 (or the pseudogene TRBV3-2) with TRBJ2-3, with TRBD1 as a possible D gene (6 bases). CDR1 LGHDT and CDR2 YNNKEL come from the germline V gene (reference sequence). The CDR3 is made up of 15 amino acids. Between the trimmed V and J ends, which lost 4 bases and 0 bases, there was a span of 11 bases. The CDR3 nucleotides read TGTGCCAGCAGCCTAACGGGACATAGCACAGATACGCAGTATTTT. Its protein product is CASSLTGHSTDTQYF.

The V and J genes are TRBV10-1 and TRBJ1-1; unclear D gene. Germline loops: CDR1 WNHNN, CDR2 SYGVQD (reference sequence). This CDR3 is 15 amino acids long. V was cut by 3 bases and J by 1 base, with 12 bases left in between. The CDR3 region is CASSDEARGNTEAFF. The CDR3 coding sequence is TGCGCCAGCAGTGACGAGGCCCGGGGGAACACTGAAGCTTTCTTT.

The rearrangement joins TRBV19 to TRBJ1-1, with a tentative D call TRBD1 (5 bases). The CDR3 covers 16 residues. CDR1 and CDR2 from the germline V gene are LNHDA and SQIVND (reference sequence). The V end lost 4 bases, the J end lost 2 bases, and 17 bases lay between the germline ends. Here the CDR3 DNA reads TGTGCCAGTAGTAGGCGGGGACGGGGTAATAACACTGAAGCTTTCTTT. Amino acid sequence: CASSRRGRGNNTEAFF. The entire variable domain, with the rest obtained from reference TRBV19 and TRBJ1-1, is as follows: DGGITQSPKYLFRKEGQNVTLSCEQNLNHDAMYWYRQDPGQGLRLIYYSQIVNDFQKGDIAEGYSVSREKKESFPLTVTSAQKNPTAFYLCASSRRGRGNNTEAFFGQGTRLTVV.

The chain uses TRBV18 and TRBJ2-2; 7 bases are a match to TRBD1. The ends lost 2 bases at V and 0 bases at J; junction bases unmatched: 3. In germline, CDR1 is KGHSH, CDR2 LQKENI. The CDR3 is made up of 16 amino acids. Written as DNA, the CDR3 is TGTGCCAGCTCACCAGCCGGGACAGCGAACACCGGGGAGCTGTTTTTT. As protein: CASSPAGTANTGELFF.

The chain is built from TRBV20-1 and TRBJ2-1; 7 nucleotides agree with TRBD1. Unmatched junction bases numbered 3, after V lost 4 bases and J lost 9 bases. The CDR3 length is 11 residues. Germline loops: CDR1 DFQATT, CDR2 SNEGSKA (reference sequence). CDR3 bases: TGCAGTGCTATAGACAGGGTTGAGCAGTTCTTC. Residues: CSAIDRVEQFF.

The chain links TRBV6-5 to TRBJ2-7, with 7 bases lining up with TRBD1. This CDR3 region has 15 residues. Germline loops: CDR1 MNHEY, CDR2 SVGAGI. The trim removed 6 bases at V and 3 bases at J, leaving 11 bases unmatched. CDR3 bases: TGTGCCAGCAGGGATATAACAGGGGTAAACTACGAGCAGTACTTC. Its translation: CASRDITGVNYEQYF.

The rearrangement links TRBV6-5 to TRBJ1-4; D is possibly TRBD1 (6 bases). CDR1 and CDR2 (germline): MNHEY, SVGAGI. The CDR3 runs 13 residues. V shed 6 bases and J shed 14 bases, with 19 bases lying between them. The CDR3 reads CASSPSTGPYLFF. The CDR3 DNA sequence: TGTGCCAGCAGCCCCTCCACAGGGCCCTATCTGTTTTTT.